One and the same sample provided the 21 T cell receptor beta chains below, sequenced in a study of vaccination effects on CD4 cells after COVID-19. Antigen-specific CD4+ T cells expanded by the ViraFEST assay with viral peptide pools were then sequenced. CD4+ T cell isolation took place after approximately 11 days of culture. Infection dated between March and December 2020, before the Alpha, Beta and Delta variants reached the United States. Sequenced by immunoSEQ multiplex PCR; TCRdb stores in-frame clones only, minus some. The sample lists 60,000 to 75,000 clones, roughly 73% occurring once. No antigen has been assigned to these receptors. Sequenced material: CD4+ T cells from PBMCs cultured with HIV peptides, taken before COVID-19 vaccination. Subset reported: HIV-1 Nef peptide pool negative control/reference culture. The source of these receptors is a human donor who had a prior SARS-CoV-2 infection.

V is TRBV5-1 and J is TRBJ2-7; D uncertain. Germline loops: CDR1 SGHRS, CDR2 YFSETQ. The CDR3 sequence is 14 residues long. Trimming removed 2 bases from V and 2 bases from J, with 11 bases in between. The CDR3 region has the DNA TGCGCCAGCAGCTTCTTTCCACCCCCCTACGAGCAGTACTTC. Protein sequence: CASSFFPPPYEQYF.

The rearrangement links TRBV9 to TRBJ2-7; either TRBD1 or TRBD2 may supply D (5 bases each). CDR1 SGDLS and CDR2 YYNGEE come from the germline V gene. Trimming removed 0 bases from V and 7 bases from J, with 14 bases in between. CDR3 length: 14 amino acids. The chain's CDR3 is CASSVAVGDVEQYF. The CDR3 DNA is TGTGCCAGCAGCGTAGCTGTGGGGGATGTGGAGCAGTACTTC.

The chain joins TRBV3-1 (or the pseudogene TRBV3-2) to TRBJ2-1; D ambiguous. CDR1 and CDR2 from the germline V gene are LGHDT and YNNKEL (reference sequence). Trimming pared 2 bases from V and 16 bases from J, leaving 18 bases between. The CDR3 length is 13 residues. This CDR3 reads CASSQFLGSSYFF. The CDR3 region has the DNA TGTGCCAGCAGCCAATTTCTGGGCAGTAGCTATTTCTTC.

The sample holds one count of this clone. CDR3 DNA: TGTGCCATCAGTGAGTCGAGGGGGGGGCCGTACAATGAGCAGTTCTTC. The encoded protein is CAISESRGGPYNEQFF. The chain employs TRBV10-3 and TRBJ2-1; TRBD2 might be the D (7 bases). Trimming removed 0 bases at V and 4 bases at J, with 13 bases between. CDR3 size: 16 residues. Germline CDR1 reads ENHRY; CDR2 reads SYGVKD.

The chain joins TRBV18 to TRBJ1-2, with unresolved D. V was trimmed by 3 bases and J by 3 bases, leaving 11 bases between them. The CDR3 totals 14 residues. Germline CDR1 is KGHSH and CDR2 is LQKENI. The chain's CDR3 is CASSPDRAYYGYTF. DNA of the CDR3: TGTGCCAGCTCACCCGACCGAGCTTACTATGGCTACACCTTC. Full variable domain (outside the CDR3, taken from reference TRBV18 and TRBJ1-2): NAGVMQNPRHLVRRRGQEARLRCSPMKGHSHVYWYRQLPEEGLKFMVYLQKENIIDESGMPKERFSAEFPKEGPSILRIQQVVRGDSAAYFCASSPDRAYYGYTFGSGTRLTVV.

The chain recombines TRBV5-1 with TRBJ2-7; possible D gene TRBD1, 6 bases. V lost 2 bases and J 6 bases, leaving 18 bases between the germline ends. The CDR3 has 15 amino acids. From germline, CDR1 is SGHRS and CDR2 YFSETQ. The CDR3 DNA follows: TGCGCCAGCAGCTTCACGGGACAAAATTCCGGCGAGCAGTACTTC. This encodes CASSFTGQNSGEQYF. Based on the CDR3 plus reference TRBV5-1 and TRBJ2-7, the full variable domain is KAGVTQTPRYLIKTRGQQVTLSCSPISGHRSVSWYQQTPGQGLQFLFEYFSETQRNKGNFPGRFSGRQFSNSRSEMNVSTLELGDSALYLCASSFTGQNSGEQYFGPGTRLTVT.

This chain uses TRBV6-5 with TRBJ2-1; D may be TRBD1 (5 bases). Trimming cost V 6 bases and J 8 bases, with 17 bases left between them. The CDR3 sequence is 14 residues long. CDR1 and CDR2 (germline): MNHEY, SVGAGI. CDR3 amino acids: CASSDRWASDEQFF. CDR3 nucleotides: TGTGCCAGCAGCGACAGATGGGCCTCGGATGAGCAGTTCTTC.

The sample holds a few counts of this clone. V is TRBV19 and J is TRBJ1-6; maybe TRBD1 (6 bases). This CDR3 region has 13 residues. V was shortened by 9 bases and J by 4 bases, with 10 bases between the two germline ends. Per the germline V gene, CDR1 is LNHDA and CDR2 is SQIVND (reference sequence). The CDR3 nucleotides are TGTGCCAGCAATGGACAGTATAATTCACCCCTCCACTTT. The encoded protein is CASNGQYNSPLHF.

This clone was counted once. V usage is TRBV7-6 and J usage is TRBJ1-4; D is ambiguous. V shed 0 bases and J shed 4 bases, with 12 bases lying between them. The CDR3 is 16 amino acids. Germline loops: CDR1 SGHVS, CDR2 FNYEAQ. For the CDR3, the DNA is TGTGCCAGCAGCTTAGCGATGGAGGCACTTAATGAAAAACTGTTTTTT. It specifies CASSLAMEALNEKLFF.

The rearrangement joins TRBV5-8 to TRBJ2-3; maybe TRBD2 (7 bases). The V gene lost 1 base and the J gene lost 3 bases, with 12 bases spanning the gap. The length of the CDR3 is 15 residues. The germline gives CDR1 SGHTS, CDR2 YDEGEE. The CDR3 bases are TGTGCCAGCAGCTTGATCGGGGGGCAAACAGATACGCAGTATTTT. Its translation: CASSLIGGQTDTQYF.

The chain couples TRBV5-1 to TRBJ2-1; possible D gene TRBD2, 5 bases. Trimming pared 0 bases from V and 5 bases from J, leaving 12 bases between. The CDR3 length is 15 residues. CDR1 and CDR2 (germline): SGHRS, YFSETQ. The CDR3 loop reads CASSLAGIINNEQFF. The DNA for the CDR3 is TGCGCCAGCAGCTTGGCCGGGATTATCAACAATGAGCAGTTCTTC.

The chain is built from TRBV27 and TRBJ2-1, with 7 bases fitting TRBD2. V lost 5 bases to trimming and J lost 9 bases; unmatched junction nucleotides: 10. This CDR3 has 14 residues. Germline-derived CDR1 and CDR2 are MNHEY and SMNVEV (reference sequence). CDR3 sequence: CASSPFRGEAEQFF. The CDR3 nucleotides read TGTGCCAGCAGTCCCTTCCGGGGGGAGGCTGAGCAGTTCTTC.

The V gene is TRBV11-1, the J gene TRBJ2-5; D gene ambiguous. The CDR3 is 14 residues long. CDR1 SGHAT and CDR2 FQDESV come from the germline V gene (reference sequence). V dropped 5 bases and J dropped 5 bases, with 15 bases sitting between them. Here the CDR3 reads CASSQRPGRETQYF. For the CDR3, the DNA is TGTGCCAGCAGCCAAAGACCGGGCCGGGAGACCCAGTACTTC.

The DNA of the CDR3 is TGTGCCAGCAGCCCCCTTAACAGTGTAGACACTGAAGCTTTCTTT. Translation: CASSPLNSVDTEAFF. The chain carries TRBV6-2 or TRBV6-3 and TRBJ1-1; D gene unclear. V was cut by 6 bases and J by 3 bases, with 17 bases left in between. This CDR3 is 15 amino acids long. Germline loops: CDR1 MNHEY, CDR2 SVGEGT.

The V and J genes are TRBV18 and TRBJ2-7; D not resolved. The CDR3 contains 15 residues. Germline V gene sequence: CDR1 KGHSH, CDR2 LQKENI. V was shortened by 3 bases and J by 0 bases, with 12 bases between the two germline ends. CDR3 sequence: CASSPDSPSSYEQYF. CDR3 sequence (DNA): TGTGCCAGCTCACCGGATAGCCCTTCCTCCTACGAGCAGTACTTC.

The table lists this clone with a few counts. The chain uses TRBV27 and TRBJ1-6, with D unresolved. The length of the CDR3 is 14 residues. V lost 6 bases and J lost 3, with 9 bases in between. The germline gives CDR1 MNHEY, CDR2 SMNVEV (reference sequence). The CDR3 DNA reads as TGTGCCAGCAGGAGGGTCGACTATAATTCACCCCTCCACTTT. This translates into CASRRVDYNSPLHF.

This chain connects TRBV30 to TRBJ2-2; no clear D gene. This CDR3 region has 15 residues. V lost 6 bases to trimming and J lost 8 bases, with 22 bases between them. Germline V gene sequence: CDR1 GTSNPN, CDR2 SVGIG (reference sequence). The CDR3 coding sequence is TGTGCCTGTCGTCCTCCCCCGGTAACAATTGGGGAGCTGTTTTTT. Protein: CACRPPPVTIGELFF.

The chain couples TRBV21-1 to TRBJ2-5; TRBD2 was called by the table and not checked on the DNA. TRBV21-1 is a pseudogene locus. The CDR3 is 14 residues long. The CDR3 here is CASSSGTEKETQYF. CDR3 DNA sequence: TGTGCCAGCAGCAGCGGGACTGAAAAAGAGACCCAGTACTTC.

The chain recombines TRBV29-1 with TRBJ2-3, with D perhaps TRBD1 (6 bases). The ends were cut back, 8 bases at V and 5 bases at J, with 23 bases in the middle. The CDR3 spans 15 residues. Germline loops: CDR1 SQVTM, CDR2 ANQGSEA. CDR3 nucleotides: TGCAGCACCAAAAACTCAGGGGTCGTGGGAGATACGCAGTATTTT. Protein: CSTKNSGVVGDTQYF.

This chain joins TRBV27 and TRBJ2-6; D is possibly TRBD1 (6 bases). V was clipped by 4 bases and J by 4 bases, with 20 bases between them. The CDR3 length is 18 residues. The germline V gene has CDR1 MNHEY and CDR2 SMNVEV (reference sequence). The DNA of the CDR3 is TGTGCCAGCAGTTCCGGCCGGACAGCCCTCGAGGGGGCCAACGTCCTGACTTTC. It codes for CASSSGRTALEGANVLTF.

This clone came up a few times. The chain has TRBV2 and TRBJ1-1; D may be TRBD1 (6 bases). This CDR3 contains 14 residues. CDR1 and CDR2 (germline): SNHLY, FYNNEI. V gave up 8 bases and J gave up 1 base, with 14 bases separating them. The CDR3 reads CASGDGGANTEAFF. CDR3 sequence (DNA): TGTGCCAGCGGGGATGGGGGGGCGAACACTGAAGCTTTCTTT.